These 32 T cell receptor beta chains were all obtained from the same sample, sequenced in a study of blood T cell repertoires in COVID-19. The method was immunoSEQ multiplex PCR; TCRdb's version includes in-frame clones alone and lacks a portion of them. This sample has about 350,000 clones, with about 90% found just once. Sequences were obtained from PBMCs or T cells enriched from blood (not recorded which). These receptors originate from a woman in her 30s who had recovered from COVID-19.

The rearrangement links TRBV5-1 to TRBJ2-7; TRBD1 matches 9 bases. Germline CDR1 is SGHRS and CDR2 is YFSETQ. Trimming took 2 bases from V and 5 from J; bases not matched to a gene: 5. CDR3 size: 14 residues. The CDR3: CASSLTGGSDEQYF. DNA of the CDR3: TGCGCCAGCAGCTTAACAGGGGGCTCGGACGAGCAGTACTTC.

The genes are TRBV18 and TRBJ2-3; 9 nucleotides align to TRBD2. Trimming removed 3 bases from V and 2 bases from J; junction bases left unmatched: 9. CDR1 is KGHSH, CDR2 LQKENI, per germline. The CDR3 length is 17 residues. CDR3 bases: TGTGCCAGCTCACCGCTGATGACTAGCGGTTACACAGATACGCAGTATTTT. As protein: CASSPLMTSGYTDTQYF.

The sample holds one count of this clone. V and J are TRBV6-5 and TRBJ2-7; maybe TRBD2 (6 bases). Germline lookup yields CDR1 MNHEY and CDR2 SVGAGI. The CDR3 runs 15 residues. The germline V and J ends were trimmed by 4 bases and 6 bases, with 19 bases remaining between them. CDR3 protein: CASSLSDGGIPEQYF. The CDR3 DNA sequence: TGTGCCAGCAGTTTGTCGGACGGAGGGATCCCCGAGCAGTACTTC.

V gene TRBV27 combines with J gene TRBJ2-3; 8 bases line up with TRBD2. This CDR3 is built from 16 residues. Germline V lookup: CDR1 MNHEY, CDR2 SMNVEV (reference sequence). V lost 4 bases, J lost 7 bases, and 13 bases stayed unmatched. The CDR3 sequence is CASSSPPSGGRNTQYF. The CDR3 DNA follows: TGTGCCAGCAGTTCCCCCCCGAGCGGGGGAAGAAATACGCAGTATTTT.

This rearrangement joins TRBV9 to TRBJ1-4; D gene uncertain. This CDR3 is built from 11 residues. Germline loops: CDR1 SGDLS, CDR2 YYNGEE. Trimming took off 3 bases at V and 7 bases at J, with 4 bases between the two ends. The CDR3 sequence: CASSAGEKLFF. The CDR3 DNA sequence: TGTGCCAGCAGCGCGGGTGAAAAACTGTTTTTT. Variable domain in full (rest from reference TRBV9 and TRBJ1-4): DSGVTQTPKHLITATGQRVTLRCSPRSGDLSVYWYQQSLDQGLQFLIQYYNGEERAKGNILERFSAQQFPDLHSELNLSSLELGDSALYFCASSAGEKLFFGSGTQLSVL.

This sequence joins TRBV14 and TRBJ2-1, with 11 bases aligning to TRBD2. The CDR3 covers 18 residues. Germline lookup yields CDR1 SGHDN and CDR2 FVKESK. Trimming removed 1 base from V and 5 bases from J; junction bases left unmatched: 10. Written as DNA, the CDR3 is TGTGCCAGCAGCCAAGGTCTAGCGGGGGGCACAGGAAACAATGAGCAGTTCTTC. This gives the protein CASSQGLAGGTGNNEQFF.

CDR3 in amino acids: CASSPPSSGVGYNEQFF. Written as DNA, the CDR3 is TGTGCCAGCTCACCACCGTCTAGCGGGGTTGGGTACAATGAGCAGTTCTTC. This chain uses TRBV18 with TRBJ2-1, with 9 nucleotides matching TRBD2. This CDR3 is built from 17 residues. Looked up from germline, CDR1 is KGHSH and CDR2 is LQKENI. V lost 0 bases, J lost 4 bases, and 7 bases stayed unmatched.

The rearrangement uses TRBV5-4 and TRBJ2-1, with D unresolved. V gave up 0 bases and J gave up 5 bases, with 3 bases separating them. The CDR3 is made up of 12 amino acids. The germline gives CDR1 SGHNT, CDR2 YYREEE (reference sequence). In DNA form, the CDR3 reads TGTGCCAGCAGCTTGGGAGACAATGAGCAGTTCTTC. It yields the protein CASSLGDNEQFF.

CDR3 in DNA: TGTGCCACCAGTGGTCGGGACAGCCGTTATGGCTACACCTTC. Translated, it gives CATSGRDSRYGYTF. The J gene is TRBJ1-2, the V gene TRBV24-1, with TRBD1 matching over 7 bases. Germline CDR1 is KGHDR and CDR2 is SFDVKD. The CDR3 extends over 14 amino acids. The junction had 7 bases not matched to a gene; V was cut back by 5 bases and J by 5 bases.

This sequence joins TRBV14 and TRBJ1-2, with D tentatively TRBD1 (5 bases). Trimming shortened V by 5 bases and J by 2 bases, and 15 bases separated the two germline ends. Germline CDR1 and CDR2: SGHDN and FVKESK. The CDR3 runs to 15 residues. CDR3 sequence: CASSSSAGGNYGYTF. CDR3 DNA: TGTGCCAGCAGCAGTTCGGCGGGGGGGAACTATGGCTACACCTTC.

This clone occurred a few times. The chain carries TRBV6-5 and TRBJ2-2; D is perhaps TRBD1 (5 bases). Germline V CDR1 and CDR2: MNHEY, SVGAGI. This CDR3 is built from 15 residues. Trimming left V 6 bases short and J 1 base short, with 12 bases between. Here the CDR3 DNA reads TGTGCCAGCAGGCGAAGCCAGGGGAACACCGGGGAGCTGTTTTTT. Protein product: CASRRSQGNTGELFF.

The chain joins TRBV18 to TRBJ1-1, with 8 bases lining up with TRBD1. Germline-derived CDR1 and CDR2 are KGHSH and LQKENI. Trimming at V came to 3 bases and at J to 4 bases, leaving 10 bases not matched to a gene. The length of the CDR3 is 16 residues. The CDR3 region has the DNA TGTGCCAGCTCACCGGACAGGGAATTTTTGGGCACTGAAGCTTTCTTT. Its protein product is CASSPDREFLGTEAFF.

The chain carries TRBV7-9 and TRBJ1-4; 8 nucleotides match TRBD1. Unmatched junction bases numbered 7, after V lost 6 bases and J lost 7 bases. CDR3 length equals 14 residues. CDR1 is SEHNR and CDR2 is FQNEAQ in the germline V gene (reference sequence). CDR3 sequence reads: CASSRRGQGEKLFF. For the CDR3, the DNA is TGTGCCAGCAGTCGCAGGGGGCAGGGTGAAAAACTGTTTTTT. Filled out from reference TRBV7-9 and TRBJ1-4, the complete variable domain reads DTGVSQNPRHKITKRGQNVTFRCDPISEHNRLYWYRQTLGQGPEFLTYFQNEAQLEKSRLLSDRFSAERPKGSFSTLEIQRTEQGDSAMYLCASSRRGQGEKLFFGSGTQLSVL.

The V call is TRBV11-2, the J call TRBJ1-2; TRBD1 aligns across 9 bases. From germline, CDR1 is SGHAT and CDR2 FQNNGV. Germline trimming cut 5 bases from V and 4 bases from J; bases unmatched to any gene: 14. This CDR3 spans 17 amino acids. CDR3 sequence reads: CASSPIRGQGTSYGYTF. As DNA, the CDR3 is TGTGCCAGCAGCCCGATTAGGGGACAGGGAACCAGCTATGGCTACACCTTC.

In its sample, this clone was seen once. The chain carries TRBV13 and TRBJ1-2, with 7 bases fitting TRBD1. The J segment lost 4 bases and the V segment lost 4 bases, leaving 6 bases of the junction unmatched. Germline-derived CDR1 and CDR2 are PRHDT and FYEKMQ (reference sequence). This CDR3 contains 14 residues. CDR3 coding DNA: TGTGCCAGCAGCTCCGGGACAGTTTTCTATGGCTACACCTTC. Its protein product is CASSSGTVFYGYTF.

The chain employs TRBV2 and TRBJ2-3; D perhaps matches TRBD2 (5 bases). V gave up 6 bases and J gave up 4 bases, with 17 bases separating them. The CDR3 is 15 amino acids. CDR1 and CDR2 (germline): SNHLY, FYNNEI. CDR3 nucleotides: TGTGCCAGCAGGGTAGCGAGGGTTTGGGCAGATACGCAGTATTTT. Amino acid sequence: CASRVARVWADTQYF.

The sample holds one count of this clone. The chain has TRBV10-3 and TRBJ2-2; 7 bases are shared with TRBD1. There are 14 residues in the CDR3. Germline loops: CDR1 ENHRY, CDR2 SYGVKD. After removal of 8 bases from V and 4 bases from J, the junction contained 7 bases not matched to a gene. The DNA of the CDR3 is TGTGCCATCGGGGGACAGACCGTCACCGGGGAGCTGTTTTTT. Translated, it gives CAIGGQTVTGELFF.

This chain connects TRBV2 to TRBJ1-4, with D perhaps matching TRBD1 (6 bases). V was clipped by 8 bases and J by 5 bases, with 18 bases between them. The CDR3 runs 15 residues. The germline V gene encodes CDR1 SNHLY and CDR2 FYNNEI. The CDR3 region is CASGRGAGGNEKLFF. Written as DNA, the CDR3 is TGTGCCAGCGGGCGGGGGGCAGGAGGGAATGAAAAACTGTTTTTT.

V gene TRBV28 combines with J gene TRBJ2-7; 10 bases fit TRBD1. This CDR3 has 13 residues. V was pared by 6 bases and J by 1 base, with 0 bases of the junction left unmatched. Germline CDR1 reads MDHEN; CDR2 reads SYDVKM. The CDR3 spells CASRGQGSYEQYF. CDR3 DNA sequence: TGTGCCAGCAGGGGACAGGGGTCCTACGAGCAGTACTTC.

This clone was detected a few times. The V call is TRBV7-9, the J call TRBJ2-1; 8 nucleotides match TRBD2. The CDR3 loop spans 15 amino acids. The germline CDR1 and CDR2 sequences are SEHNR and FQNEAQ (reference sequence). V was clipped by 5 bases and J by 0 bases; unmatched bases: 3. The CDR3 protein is CASSRGGISYNEQFF. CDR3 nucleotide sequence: TGTGCCAGCAGCCGCGGGGGGATCTCCTACAATGAGCAGTTCTTC.

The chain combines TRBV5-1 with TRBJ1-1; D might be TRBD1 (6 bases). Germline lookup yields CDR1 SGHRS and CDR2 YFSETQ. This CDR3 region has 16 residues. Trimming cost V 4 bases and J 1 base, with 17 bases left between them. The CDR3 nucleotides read TGCGCCAGCAGCCCCAACCCCGGGGGGCAGAACACTGAAGCTTTCTTT. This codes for CASSPNPGGQNTEAFF.

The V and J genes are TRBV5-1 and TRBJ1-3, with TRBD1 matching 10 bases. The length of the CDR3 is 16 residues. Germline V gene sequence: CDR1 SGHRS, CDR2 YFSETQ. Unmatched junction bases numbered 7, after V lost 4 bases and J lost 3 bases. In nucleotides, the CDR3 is TGCGCCAGCAGCGGAACGGGACAGGGGTTTGGAAACACCATATATTTT. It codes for CASSGTGQGFGNTIYF. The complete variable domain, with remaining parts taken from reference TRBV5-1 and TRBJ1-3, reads KAGVTQTPRYLIKTRGQQVTLSCSPISGHRSVSWYQQTPGQGLQFLFEYFSETQRNKGNFPGRFSGRQFSNSRSEMNVSTLELGDSALYLCASSGTGQGFGNTIYFGEGSWLTVV.

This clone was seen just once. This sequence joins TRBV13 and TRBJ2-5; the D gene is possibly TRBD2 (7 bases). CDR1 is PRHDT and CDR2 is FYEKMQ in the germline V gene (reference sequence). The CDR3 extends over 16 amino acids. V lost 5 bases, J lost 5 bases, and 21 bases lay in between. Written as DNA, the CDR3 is TGTGCCAGCAGCATTTCCCGGGGGGCCCCTGGGGAGACCCAGTACTTC. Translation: CASSISRGAPGETQYF. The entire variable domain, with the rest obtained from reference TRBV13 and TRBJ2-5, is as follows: AAGVIQSPRHLIKEKRETATLKCYPIPRHDTVYWYQQGPGQDPQFLISFYEKMQSDKGSIPDRFSAQQFSDYHSELNMSSLELGDSALYFCASSISRGAPGETQYFGPGTRLLVL.

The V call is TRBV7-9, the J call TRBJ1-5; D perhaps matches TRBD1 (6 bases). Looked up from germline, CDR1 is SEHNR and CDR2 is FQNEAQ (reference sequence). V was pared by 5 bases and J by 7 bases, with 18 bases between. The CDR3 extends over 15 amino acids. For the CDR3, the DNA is TGTGCCAGCAGCAACTCAGGGGACGGTCGGCAGCCCCAGCATTTT. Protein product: CASSNSGDGRQPQHF.

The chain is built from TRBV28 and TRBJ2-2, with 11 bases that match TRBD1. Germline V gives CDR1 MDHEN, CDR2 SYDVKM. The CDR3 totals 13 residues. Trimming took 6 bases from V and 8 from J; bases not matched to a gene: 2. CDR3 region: CASRGQGEGELFF. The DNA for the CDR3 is TGTGCCAGCAGGGGACAGGGGGAGGGGGAGCTGTTTTTT.

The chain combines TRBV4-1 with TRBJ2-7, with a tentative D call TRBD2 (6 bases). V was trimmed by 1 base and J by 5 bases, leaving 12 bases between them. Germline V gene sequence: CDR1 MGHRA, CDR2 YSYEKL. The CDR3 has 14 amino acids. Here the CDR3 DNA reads TGCGCCAGCAGCCAAGGGATAGGGAGGCACGAGCAGTACTTC. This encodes CASSQGIGRHEQYF.

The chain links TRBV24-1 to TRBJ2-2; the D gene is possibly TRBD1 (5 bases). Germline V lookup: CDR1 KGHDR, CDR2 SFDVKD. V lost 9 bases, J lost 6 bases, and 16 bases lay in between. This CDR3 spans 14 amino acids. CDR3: CATGIAGRSGELFF. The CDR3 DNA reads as TGTGCCACCGGGATCGCAGGGCGCTCCGGGGAGCTGTTTTTT.

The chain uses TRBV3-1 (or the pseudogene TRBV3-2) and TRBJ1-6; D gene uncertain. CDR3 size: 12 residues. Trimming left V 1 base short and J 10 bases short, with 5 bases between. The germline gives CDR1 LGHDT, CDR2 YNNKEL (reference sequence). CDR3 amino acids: CASSQARSPLHF. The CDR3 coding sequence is TGTGCCAGCAGCCAAGCCCGGTCACCCCTCCACTTT.

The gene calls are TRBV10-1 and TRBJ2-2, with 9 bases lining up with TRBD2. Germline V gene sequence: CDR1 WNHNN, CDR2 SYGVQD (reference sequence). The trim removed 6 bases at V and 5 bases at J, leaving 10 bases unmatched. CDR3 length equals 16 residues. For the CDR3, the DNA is TGCGCCAGCAGCCAAACTAGCGGGCTGAATACCGGGGAGCTGTTTTTT. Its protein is CASSQTSGLNTGELFF.

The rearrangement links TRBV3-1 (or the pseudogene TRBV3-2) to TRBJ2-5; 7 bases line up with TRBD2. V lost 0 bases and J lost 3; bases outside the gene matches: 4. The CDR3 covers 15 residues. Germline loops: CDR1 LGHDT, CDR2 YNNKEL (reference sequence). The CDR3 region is CASSQDGGVKETQYF. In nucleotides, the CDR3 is TGTGCCAGCAGCCAAGATGGGGGGGTAAAAGAGACCCAGTACTTC.

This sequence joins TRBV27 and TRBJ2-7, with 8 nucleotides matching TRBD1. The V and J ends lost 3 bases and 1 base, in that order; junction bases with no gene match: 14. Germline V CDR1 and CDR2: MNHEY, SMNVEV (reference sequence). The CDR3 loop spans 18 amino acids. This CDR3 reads CASSLRGTAGGLSYEQYF. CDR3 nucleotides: TGTGCCAGCAGTTTGCGGGGCACGGCAGGGGGCTTATCCTACGAGCAGTACTTC.

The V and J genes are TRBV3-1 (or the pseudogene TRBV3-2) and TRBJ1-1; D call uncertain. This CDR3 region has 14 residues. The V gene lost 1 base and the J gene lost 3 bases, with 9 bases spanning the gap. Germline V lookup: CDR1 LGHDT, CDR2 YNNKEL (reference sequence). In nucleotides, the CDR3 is TGTGCCAGCAGCCAAGGAGGCGAGTACACTGAAGCTTTCTTT. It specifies CASSQGGEYTEAFF.